These 12 T cell receptor beta chains share one sample of origin, sequenced in a study of blood T cell repertoires in COVID-19. Produced via immunoSEQ multiplex PCR; TCRdb's table is partial and in-frame only. Counted here are 470,000 or so clones, over 75% occurring once; the ten biggest clones make up approximately 3.4%. Sequencing used peripheral blood. The receptors were sampled from a human donor in a cohort sampled during active COVID-19.

The chain recombines TRBV5-5 with TRBJ2-1, with D possibly matching TRBD2 (6 bases). The CDR3 is 15 residues long. The V end lost 2 bases, the J end lost 6 bases, and 15 bases lay between the germline ends. Germline lookup yields CDR1 SGHKS and CDR2 YYEKEE (reference sequence). As DNA, the CDR3 is TGTGCCAGCAGCTTCGGGCGGGACGCTACCAATGAGCAGTTCTTC. Translation gives CASSFGRDATNEQFF.

This chain uses TRBV28 with TRBJ1-5; D gene unclear. Trimming took off 3 bases at V and 2 bases at J, with 11 bases between the two ends. There are 15 residues in the CDR3. CDR1 is MDHEN and CDR2 is SYDVKM in the germline V gene. The CDR3: CASSFGGSGNQPQHF. CDR3 in DNA: TGTGCCAGCAGTTTCGGCGGATCGGGCAATCAGCCCCAGCATTTT. The entire variable domain, with the rest obtained from reference TRBV28 and TRBJ1-5, is as follows: DVKVTQSSRYLVKRTGEKVFLECVQDMDHENMFWYRQDPGLGLRLIYFSYDVKMKEKGDIPEGYSVSREKKERFSLILESASTNQTSMYLCASSFGGSGNQPQHFGDGTRLSIL.

CDR3 bases: TGTGCCACCAGCACGTGGGGGGGCAGGTACGAGCAGTACTTC. This gives the protein CATSTWGGRYEQYF. This chain uses TRBV15 with TRBJ2-7, with D maybe TRBD2 (7 bases). The length of the CDR3 is 14 residues. Trimming cost V 4 bases and J 4 bases, with 14 bases left between them. The germline V gene has CDR1 LNHNV and CDR2 YYDKDF (reference sequence).

This chain joins TRBV7-9 and TRBJ2-3, with TRBD2 matching 12 bases. The CDR3 runs 15 residues. Germline CDR1 is SEHNR and CDR2 is FQNEAQ (reference sequence). J was trimmed by 7 bases and V by 3 bases; bases with no gene match: 5. DNA of the CDR3: TGTGCCAGCAGCTTCCTAGCGGGAGGGCCACATACGCAGTATTTT. Translating it yields CASSFLAGGPHTQYF.

There are a few counts of this clone. The chain carries TRBV2 and TRBJ1-2; D ambiguous. With 3 bases removed from V and 7 bases from J, the gap between germline ends came to 15 bases. In germline, CDR1 is SNHLY, CDR2 FYNNEI. CDR3 size: 14 residues. CDR3 nucleotides: TGTGCCAGCAGTGAGATCGGGGTGGTATCTGGCTACACCTTC. Residues: CASSEIGVVSGYTF.

V usage is TRBV30 and J usage is TRBJ2-2, with 7 bases fitting TRBD2. CDR3 length: 17 residues. Trimming cost V 1 base and J 3 bases; bases outside gene matches: 11. The germline gives CDR1 GTSNPN, CDR2 SVGIG (reference sequence). The CDR3 loop is CAWSGLSGFGDTGELFF. For the CDR3, the DNA is TGTGCCTGGAGTGGGCTTAGCGGGTTTGGGGACACCGGGGAGCTGTTTTTT.

This sequence joins TRBV19 and TRBJ2-1; TRBD1 aligns across 9 bases. CDR1 and CDR2 (germline): LNHDA, SQIVND (reference sequence). V gave up 7 bases and J gave up 5 bases; unmatched junction bases: 12. The CDR3 sequence is 16 residues long. CDR3 sequence reads: CASTHWGTGLHNEQFF. In nucleotides, the CDR3 is TGTGCCAGTACCCACTGGGGGACAGGGTTACACAATGAGCAGTTCTTC.

The V gene is TRBV7-8, the J gene TRBJ2-3, with a weak D call TRBD1 (6 bases). The germline V and J ends were trimmed by 1 base and 8 bases, with 13 bases remaining between them. The V gene's germline CDR1 is SGHVS and CDR2 FQNEAQ. The CDR3 is 14 amino acids. CDR3 loop: CASSLVQGTPTQYF. CDR3 nucleotide sequence: TGTGCCAGCAGCTTAGTTCAGGGGACGCCTACGCAGTATTTT.

The CDR3 reads CASTPGGRVGTEAFF. As DNA, the CDR3 is TGTGCCAGCACCCCAGGGGGCAGGGTGGGCACTGAAGCTTTCTTT. The chain combines TRBV28 with TRBJ1-1, with TRBD1 matching over 8 bases. This CDR3 region has 15 residues. J gave up 4 bases and V 7 bases, and 11 bases lay outside the gene matches. CDR1 and CDR2 from the germline V gene are MDHEN and SYDVKM.

The CDR3 sequence is CASSQGVGGSDTQYF. The CDR3 DNA reads TGTGCCAGCAGTCAGGGGGTGGGAGGTTCAGATACGCAGTATTTT. The rearrangement joins TRBV2 to TRBJ2-3; possible D gene TRBD1, 7 bases. CDR3 length: 15 residues. Between the trimmed V and J ends, which lost 5 bases and 4 bases, there was a span of 16 bases. Germline V gives CDR1 SNHLY, CDR2 FYNNEI.

V is TRBV19 and J is TRBJ1-1, with TRBD1 matching over 8 bases. The CDR3 totals 15 residues. V lost 3 bases and J lost 1; bases outside the gene matches: 4. The germline V gene has CDR1 LNHDA and CDR2 SQIVND (reference sequence). The CDR3 sequence: CASSIRGQKNTEAFF. The CDR3 DNA is TGTGCCAGTAGTATCAGGGGGCAAAAGAACACTGAAGCTTTCTTT.

The rearrangement uses TRBV5-1 and TRBJ2-1; 9 nucleotides match TRBD2. This CDR3 region has 15 residues. V lost 1 base, J lost 4 bases, and 3 bases stayed unmatched. Germline loops: CDR1 SGHRS, CDR2 YFSETQ. CDR3 sequence reads: CASSLTSGPYNEQFF. In DNA, the CDR3 is TGCGCCAGCAGCTTGACTAGCGGGCCGTACAATGAGCAGTTCTTC.